Sequencing of this TCR beta chain was carried out in a study of Ad26.COV2.S vaccination and SARS-CoV-2 variants. Study as a whole: In the study, Ad26.COV2.S was injected intramuscularly once, or twice 56 days apart.

Assay used: immunoSEQ multiplex PCR; TCRdb lists only in-frame clones, some missing. The sample yields approximately 360,000 clones, under 90% seen once. Of note for this clone: Its target is not known.

Study outcomes and limitations: Spike-specific CD8+ and CD4+ T cell responses reportedly showed substantial breadth after vaccination.

Treatment specified: over 15 received Ad26.COV2.S at low or high dose, single or two shots; roughly five received placebo; per-sample allocation not given. Material that was analyzed had been drawn on day 63 after the first vaccine or placebo injection. It was an adult aged 18-55 years in Boston who was the donor. This vaccine is an Ad26 vector that expresses the Wuhan-strain SARS-CoV-2 spike. V was pared by 6 bases and J by 7 bases, with 7 bases between. This CDR3 has 11 residues. Per germline, CDR1 MNHEY and CDR2 SVGEGT. The V call is TRBV6-2 or TRBV6-3, the J call TRBJ1-5; D is ambiguous. The clonotype originates from a person between 18 and 60 years old who received the Ad26.COV2.S COVID-19 vaccine or a placebo. This sample comprised peripheral blood, obtained in a trial of Ad26.COV2.S vaccine versus placebo. CDR3 amino acids: CASSSGQPQHF. CDR3 nucleotides: TGTGCCAGCAGCTCGGGACAGCCCCAGCATTTT.